The next 23 T cell receptor beta chains were all read from a single sample in a study of beta chain features in type 1 diabetes. General observations from the study: Within each of all four CD4+ subsets, Type 1 diabetes patients had TCRB CDR3s that were moderately but significantly shorter.

Antigen specificity for these receptors is unknown. Expressed TCRB transcripts were sequenced because the entire RNA isolate underwent reverse transcription. Libraries were prepared by immunoSEQ multiplex PCR; TCRdb keeps only in-frame clonotypes and omits some of them. The profile shows 250,000 or so clones, approximately 13% of them singletons. The sequencing sample was made of naive CD4+ T cells from blood. The source of these receptors is a man aged 30 to 39 with type 1 diabetes.

The chain couples TRBV5-4 to TRBJ2-5; 7 bases map to TRBD2. CDR1 SGHNT and CDR2 YYREEE come from the germline V gene (reference sequence). The trim removed 4 bases at V and 4 bases at J, leaving 4 bases unmatched. The CDR3 extends over 13 amino acids. The CDR3 DNA is TGTGCCAGCAGCGGCCGGGGGGTAGAGACCCAGTACTTC. Protein product: CASSGRGVETQYF.

This clone was counted between two and nine times. The CDR3 DNA reads as TGTGCCAGCAGCTCCGACCCGGGGAACACCATATATTTT. Translation: CASSSDPGNTIYF. The V gene is TRBV7-2, the J gene TRBJ1-3; D is ambiguous. With 4 bases removed from V and 7 bases from J, the gap between germline ends came to 11 bases. CDR3 length: 13 residues. Germline-derived CDR1 and CDR2 are SGHTA and FQGNSA.

This chain connects TRBV11-1 to TRBJ1-1; D may be TRBD1 (5 bases). V lost 5 bases and J lost 0, with 16 bases in between. The CDR3 has 16 amino acids. Germline V lookup: CDR1 SGHAT, CDR2 FQDESV (reference sequence). In DNA, the CDR3 is TGTGCCAGCAGCCTCGGTCGTGGGGCCATGAACACTGAAGCTTTCTTT. Translation: CASSLGRGAMNTEAFF.

This clone was picked up a small number of times. The rearrangement uses TRBV6-1 and TRBJ2-1, with TRBD2 identical over 8 bases. V was clipped by 0 bases and J by 8 bases; unmatched bases: 12. The germline V gene encodes CDR1 MNHNS and CDR2 SASEGT. The CDR3 is 17 amino acids. The CDR3 nucleotides are TGTGCCAGCAGTGAAGCCCTATTAGCGGGACCGCCAGATGAGCAGTTCTTC. Translation: CASSEALLAGPPDEQFF.

In its sample, this clone was seen a few times. The rearrangement joins TRBV2 to TRBJ1-1; D gene uncertain. This CDR3 comprises 15 residues. Germline V gene data show CDR1 as SNHLY and CDR2 as FYNNEI. V lost 0 bases to trimming and J lost 1 base, with 9 bases between them. DNA for the CDR3: TGTGCCAGCAGTGAAGCGCAGGTGCCGAACACTGAAGCTTTCTTT. Its translation: CASSEAQVPNTEAFF. Drawing the rest from reference TRBV2 and TRBJ1-1, the complete variable domain is EPEVTQTPSHQVTQMGQEVILRCVPISNHLYFYWYRQILGQKVEFLVSFYNNEISEKSEIFDDQFSVERPDGSNFTLKIRSTKLEDSAMYFCASSEAQVPNTEAFFGQGTRLTVV.

This clone appeared a few times. Here the CDR3 DNA reads TGTGCCTGGAGTGAGATAGGAGGCGGCTACACCTTC. Amino acids: CAWSEIGGGYTF. This rearrangement joins TRBV30 to TRBJ1-2, with D hard to call. The length of the CDR3 is 12 residues. CDR1 GTSNPN and CDR2 SVGIG come from the germline V gene (reference sequence). V lost 1 base and J 8 bases, leaving 11 bases between the germline ends.

The chain carries TRBV18 and TRBJ1-1; 7 bases are shared with TRBD1. With V trimmed by 1 base and J by 5 bases, 16 bases remained unmatched. Germline V lookup: CDR1 KGHSH, CDR2 LQKENI. CDR3 length: 18 residues. The CDR3 sequence is CASSPRSPFEPGGTEAFF. The CDR3, as DNA: TGTGCCAGCTCACCACGTTCTCCATTCGAGCCAGGGGGGACTGAAGCTTTCTTT.

J is TRBJ2-1 and V is TRBV5-1; TRBD1 might be the D (6 bases). CDR1 is SGHRS and CDR2 is YFSETQ in the germline V gene. V lost 0 bases and J lost 9, with 19 bases in between. The CDR3 contains 16 residues. CDR3 protein: CASSLADRKGTTEQFF. CDR3 DNA: TGCGCCAGCAGCTTGGCCGACAGGAAGGGTACGACTGAGCAGTTCTTC.

This clone turned up a few times. J is TRBJ2-1 and V is TRBV21-1; no check of the table's D call, TRBD2, against the DNA was made. TRBV21-1 represents a pseudogene. This CDR3 region has 17 residues. The CDR3 region is CATSLRNSLPRYNEQFF. CDR3 in DNA: TGTGCCACCAGCCTTAGAAATTCCCTCCCTCGCTACAATGAGCAGTTCTTC.

This clone was found once. The chain joins TRBV30 to TRBJ1-4; maybe TRBD1 (5 bases). Germline assignment: CDR1 GTSNPN and CDR2 SVGIG (reference sequence). CDR3 size: 13 residues. V gave up 0 bases and J gave up 7 bases, with 9 bases separating them. CDR3 in DNA: TGTGCCTGGAGTGTAGGGGTGGGTGAAAAACTGTTTTTT. Its translation: CAWSVGVGEKLFF.

The V and J genes are TRBV30 and TRBJ2-1; TRBD2 is a possible D gene (7 bases). The CDR3 covers 14 residues. Germline CDR1 and CDR2: GTSNPN and SVGIG (reference sequence). V lost 3 bases, J lost 10 bases, and 19 bases lay in between. CDR3 region: CAWSVDPRGGEQFF. CDR3 sequence (DNA): TGTGCCTGGAGCGTAGACCCGCGCGGGGGCGAGCAGTTCTTC.

The CDR3 nucleotides read TGTGCCAGTAGTGAACTCCAGGGCTCACCCCTCCACTTT. As protein: CASSELQGSPLHF. The chain uses TRBV19 and TRBJ1-6; possibly TRBD1 for D (5 bases). V lost 5 bases, J lost 10 bases, and 12 bases lay in between. CDR3 length: 13 residues. Germline V gene lookup returns CDR1 LNHDA and CDR2 SQIVND (reference sequence).

The J gene is TRBJ2-1, the V gene TRBV5-1; D is undetermined. Per germline, CDR1 SGHRS and CDR2 YFSETQ. V was shortened by 2 bases and J by 0 bases, with 9 bases between the two germline ends. CDR3 length equals 15 residues. Here the CDR3 reads CASSFGVSSYNEQFF. In DNA, the CDR3 is TGCGCCAGCAGCTTCGGTGTGAGCTCCTACAATGAGCAGTTCTTC.

The table lists this clone with a few counts. The chain carries TRBV11-2 and TRBJ1-5, with D possibly being TRBD1 (5 bases). V was pared by 5 bases and J by 2 bases, with 10 bases between. Germline loops: CDR1 SGHAT, CDR2 FQNNGV. The CDR3 has 14 amino acids. The CDR3 spells CASSLGRGNQPQHF. The CDR3 bases are TGTGCCAGCAGCCTCGGCAGGGGCAATCAGCCCCAGCATTTT.

This chain links TRBV29-1 with TRBJ2-2, with D possibly matching TRBD2 (5 bases). The CDR3 is made up of 14 amino acids. V dropped 3 bases and J dropped 4 bases, with 12 bases sitting between them. CDR1 SQVTM and CDR2 ANQGSEA come from the germline V gene. The CDR3 here is CSVDWESGTGELFF. The CDR3 nucleotides are TGCAGCGTTGATTGGGAGTCGGGCACCGGGGAGCTGTTTTTT.

This clone was picked up a small number of times. The genes are TRBV19 and TRBJ1-1; D gene ambiguous. The length of the CDR3 is 14 residues. V was clipped by 0 bases and J by 8 bases, with 13 bases between them. Germline values: CDR1 LNHDA, CDR2 SQIVND (reference sequence). The CDR3 protein is CASSIEEVGNEAFF. In DNA, the CDR3 is TGTGCCAGTAGTATAGAGGAGGTTGGGAACGAAGCTTTCTTT.

This clone was seen more than once but under ten times. The chain has TRBV29-1 and TRBJ2-2; 7 positions agree with TRBD2. The CDR3 covers 15 residues. V gave up 3 bases and J gave up 5 bases; unmatched junction bases: 9. Germline values: CDR1 SQVTM, CDR2 ANQGSEA. The CDR3 is CSVDRAGDKTGELFF. The CDR3, as DNA: TGCAGCGTTGATAGGGCGGGAGACAAGACCGGGGAGCTGTTTTTT.

The chain has TRBV7-9 and TRBJ1-1, with TRBD1 as a possible D gene (5 bases). The germline V and J ends were trimmed by 5 bases and 9 bases, with 16 bases remaining between them. The germline V gene encodes CDR1 SEHNR and CDR2 FQNEAQ (reference sequence). The CDR3 is 13 residues long. CDR3 nucleotide sequence: TGTGCCAGCAGCCCCGACAGTGCACTGAAAGCTTTCTTT. It yields the protein CASSPDSALKAFF.

The chain couples TRBV28 to TRBJ2-7; D possibly corresponds to TRBD1 (5 bases). The germline V gene has CDR1 MDHEN and CDR2 SYDVKM. The CDR3 totals 12 residues. Trimming stripped 4 bases from V and 6 bases from J, with 10 bases between. The CDR3 sequence is CASSSSTVEQYF. In nucleotides, the CDR3 is TGTGCCAGCAGTTCATCGACAGTCGAGCAGTACTTC.

The V call is TRBV7-8, the J call TRBJ1-1, with TRBD1 matching over 7 bases. This CDR3 is built from 14 residues. Germline V CDR1 and CDR2: SGHVS, FQNEAQ. Trimming cost V 4 bases and J 2 bases; bases outside gene matches: 4. As DNA, the CDR3 is TGTGCCAGCAGCTACGGGACAGATAACACTGAAGCTTTCTTT. Protein sequence: CASSYGTDNTEAFF.

The chain has TRBV11-2 and TRBJ2-5; TRBD2 is a possible D gene (7 bases). Per germline, CDR1 SGHAT and CDR2 FQNNGV. Trimming cost V 5 bases and J 2 bases, with 12 bases left between them. The CDR3 sequence is 14 residues long. CDR3 amino acids: CASSRGASQETQYF. DNA of the CDR3: TGTGCCAGCAGCCGGGGGGCCTCTCAAGAGACCCAGTACTTC.

This clone turned up a few times. This specimen includes other DNA sequences encoding the same CDR3. The rearrangement joins TRBV18 to TRBJ1-2; the D is unclear. The CDR3 totals 13 residues. The germline gives CDR1 KGHSH, CDR2 LQKENI. Between the trimmed V and J ends, which lost 2 bases and 2 bases, there was a span of 6 bases. The CDR3 reads CASSPSGNYGYTF. The CDR3 DNA reads TGTGCCAGCTCACCATCGGGGAACTATGGCTACACCTTC.

A few counts support this clone. The V gene is TRBV11-3, the J gene TRBJ2-5, with 8 bases fitting TRBD2. The CDR3 extends over 17 amino acids. After removal of 5 bases from V and 6 bases from J, the junction contained 17 bases not matched to a gene. Germline loops: CDR1 SGHNT, CDR2 YENEEA. For the CDR3, the DNA is TGTGCCAGCAGCCTAACAACCCGCAGCGGGGGTCGGCAGACCCAGTACTTC. Protein: CASSLTTRSGGRQTQYF.